Following are 2 T cell receptor beta chains from one sample sequenced in a study of T cell changes during pregnancy in multiple sclerosis. The method was immunoSEQ multiplex PCR; TCRdb's version includes in-frame clones alone and lacks a portion of them. The table shows some 47,000 clones, with about 90% occurring only once. This sample comprised peripheral blood, obtained in the first trimester of pregnancy. These receptors originate from a female donor with multiple sclerosis, enrolled in a pregnancy study.

V gene TRBV9 combines with J gene TRBJ1-3; perhaps TRBD1 as D (5 bases). With 0 bases removed from V and 4 bases from J, the gap between germline ends came to 11 bases. Germline values: CDR1 SGDLS, CDR2 YYNGEE. The CDR3 spans 15 residues. This CDR3 reads CASSVGGSQGNTIYF. The CDR3 region has the DNA TGTGCCAGCAGCGTAGGGGGCTCGCAAGGAAACACCATATATTTT.

This rearrangement joins TRBV5-6 to TRBJ2-6; TRBD1 is a possible D gene (6 bases). CDR1 is SGHDT, CDR2 YYEEEE, per germline. The CDR3 is 16 residues long. V was clipped by 3 bases and J by 3 bases, with 13 bases between them. In nucleotides, the CDR3 is TGTGCCAGCAGCTCGCCCGACAGGATTGGGGCCAACGTCCTGACTTTC. Encoded protein: CASSSPDRIGANVLTF.